The clone carrying this T cell receptor (beta chain) appeared many times. Its specificity is not known. The data originate from a study of T cell repertoires in cytomegalovirus infection. Via MiXCR, TCRdb re-called the reads, giving one row per CDR3 protein. This table has about a million distinct CDR3 sequences, 30% to 40% appearing once. This CDR3 contains 16 residues. Germline V gene data show CDR1 as SGHTA and CDR2 as FQGNSA. Trimming stripped 4 bases from V and 6 bases from J, with 21 bases between. The study, taken as a whole, reports: CMV-specific TCR beta clonotypes restricted by HLA-C were the ones dominating the ex vivo response.

This chain connects TRBV7-2 to TRBJ1-2; D uncertain. This clonotype was obtained from a human donor in good health (CMV status not recorded). Some clones in this sample may be carry-over from other donors' samples. Material: cultured CD8+ T cells from PBMCs, obtained from culture after CMV antigen stimulation. The chain's CDR3 is CASSSTAGPQRDGYTF. DNA for the CDR3: TGTGCCAGCAGCTCCACCGCCGGGCCGCAGCGGGATGGCTACACCTTC.